Ten or more counts support the clone carrying this T cell receptor (beta chain). The entry originates in a study of regulatory T cells in long-lasting Graves disease. Specified time point: newly diagnosed GD, antithyroid drugs for less than 3 months. PBMC-derived RNA was used for the TCR library. CDR1 and CDR2 from the germline V gene are SGHRS and YFSETQ. CDR3 size: 17 residues. V was pared by 3 bases and J by 4 bases, with 12 bases of the junction left unmatched. Combining iRepertoire HTBI primers with Arm-PCR of CDR3 regions, the authors built TCR beta libraries. A single record per CDR3 protein comes from TCRdb applying MiXCR to the multiplex PCR reads. The profile shows about 370,000 distinct CDR3 sequences, roughly a sixth of them singletons.

The clonotype comes from a female donor with Graves disease. Sequenced material: peripheral blood mononuclear cells (PBMCs), taken at new diagnosis, from a patient treated with antithyroid drugs. This chain uses TRBV5-1 with TRBJ2-1; 8 bases fit TRBD2. The CDR3 loop reads CASSYHKLADIYNEQFF. The CDR3 coding sequence is TGCGCCAGCAGCTATCACAAACTAGCGGATATATACAATGAGCAGTTCTTC.